The T cell receptor beta chain under discussion was sequenced for a study of naive and memory T cell subsets. An equimolar mix of two oligonucleotides served as the beta constant-region primer for TRBC1 and TRBC2. Using its own MiXCR run on the UMI-ligation and nested PCR reads, TCRdb lists one record per CDR3 protein. In the table there are 130,000 to 150,000 distinct CDR3 sequences, about a sixth of which are singletons. Sequencing was carried out using naive CD4+ T cells from blood. This TCR derives from a human donor in good health.

CDR3: CASSQDFRRLGETQYF. In DNA form, the CDR3 reads TGCGCCAGCAGCCAAGATTTTCGTAGGTTAGGGGAGACCCAGTACTTC. V is TRBV4-3 and J is TRBJ2-5; D ambiguous. The length of the CDR3 is 16 residues. With 0 bases removed from V and 5 bases from J, the gap between germline ends came to 16 bases. Germline CDR1 LGHNA, CDR2 YSLEER.